The entry that follows covers one TCR beta chain sequence. This clonotype has more than one count but fewer than ten. Its specific antigen is unknown. No much larger clone exists at a distance of one base, and base qualities are not known. These data are taken from a study of CD8 T cells in ankylosing spondylitis (dated by TCRdb to between 2016 and 2019). For context, the study as a whole: To find TCR variants linked to disease, the study profiled T cell receptor beta repertoires in ankylosing spondylitis patients and healthy donors. Peripheral blood was sampled, and synovial fluid was also collected from ankylosing spondylitis patients. In total, the full study cohort was made up of some 100 healthy donors and 25 ankylosing spondylitis patients. Here is what the overall study found, with its caveats: Significant enrichment of the disease-linked clones was reported in matched synovial fluid samples from ankylosing spondylitis patients. Some motif variants had previously been reported in the synovial fluid and blood of reactive arthritis patients, which suggests shared mechanisms of disease initiation. A TCR beta motif of about 8 highly homologous amino acid variants appeared characteristic of blood from ankylosing spondylitis patients. A CD8+ phenotype was shown by the disease-linked clones, which were found at relatively low frequencies in peripheral blood.

The data were produced on an Illumina HiSeq 2500. TCR beta libraries were prepared by quantitative 5'-RACE with molecular barcodes. Per the source publication's procedure: A new computational method, built on a probabilistic model of VDJ rearrangement, was used to identify disease-linked TCR variants. In TCRdb, the public reads were trimmed at Q25 with fastp and aligned with MiXCR, with productive beta chains retained. CDR3 protein sequences are deduplicated, and each keeps its most common genes and DNA. These V and J calls originate from TCRdb's pipeline instead of the authors' own analysis. The sample table holds 150,000 to 250,000 distinct CDR3 sequences, of which 9.5% to 15% were seen once. The ten biggest clones cover about 15% of the sample. The CDR3 starts with the cysteine, ends with the phenylalanine, and has 11 residues. Only CDR3 DNA is held: 33 bases, read in frame from base 1. According to the germline V gene, CDR1 reads MNHNS and CDR2 reads SASEGT. V loses 8 bases of germline sequence and J loses 4 bases, and the interval between the two ends is 8 bases.

Rearrangement joined TRBV6-1 to TRBJ1-1, with no confidently assigned D gene. Specimen: blood, either unsorted or a sorted T cell fraction (not recorded which). This TCR derives from a male donor with ankylosing spondylitis or in good health (not recorded which). The CDR3 region has the sequence CASRMGTEAFF. The DNA sequence is given as TGTGCCAGCCGGATGGGCACTGAAGCTTTCTTT.